These T cell receptor beta chains were read from a single sample in a study of cytomegalovirus exposure and HLA in healthy donors. The method was immunoSEQ multiplex PCR; TCRdb's version includes in-frame clones alone and lacks a portion of them. The profile covers 55,000 to 80,000 clones, with about 71% appearing a single time and 7.8% taken by the ten largest. Sequenced material: PBMCs. The receptor source for this set is a man between 60 and 70 years old in good health and CMV-seropositive. CDR3s include the opening cysteine and the closing phenylalanine or tryptophan. A D gene is named only where the DNA matches it firmly. Clone size is shown for a subset of rows, as once, few, many or a class of expanded clone.

size: NA
D: NA
V: TRBV9
J: TRBJ1-2
DNA: TGTGCCAGCAGCGGGGACTTGGCGGATCGAACTAACTATGGCTACACCTTC
CDR3: CASSGDLADRTNYGYTF

size: few
D: TRBD2
V: TRBV4-1
J: TRBJ2-1
DNA: TGCGCCAGCAGCCCGATCGGGACTAGATTAAATGAGCAGTTCTTC
CDR3: CASSPIGTRLNEQFF

size: once
D: NA
V: TRBV4-1
J: TRBJ1-2
DNA: TGCGCCAGCAGCCAAACCCAGAATGGCTACACCTTC
CDR3: CASSQTQNGYTF

size: NA
D: NA
V: TRBV10-3
J: TRBJ1-5
DNA: TGTGCCATCAGTGCGGCCGCCCAGGGGCCCCAGCATTTT
CDR3: CAISAAAQGPQHF

size: NA
D: NA
V: TRBV27
J: TRBJ1-3
DNA: TGCGCCAGCAGTTTAAACCCCCCTATAAGTGGTACTGGAAACACCATATATTTT
CDR3: CASSLNPPISGTGNTIYF

size: NA
D: TRBD1
V: TRBV9
J: TRBJ1-2
DNA: TGTGCCAGCAGCGTATCTGGACAGGCGGCGAGCTACACCTTC
CDR3: CASSVSGQAASYTF

size: NA
D: TRBD1
V: TRBV5-1
J: TRBJ2-2
DNA: TGCGCCAGCAGCTCGGGGACAGGGATCGCCGGGGAGCTGTTTTTT
CDR3: CASSSGTGIAGELFF

size: few
D: TRBD1
V: TRBV15
J: TRBJ2-4
DNA: TGTGCCACCAGCAGGCCGGGACAGGGGGTTAATAACATTCAGTACTTC
CDR3: CATSRPGQGVNNIQYF

size: NA
D: NA
V: TRBV6-4
J: TRBJ1-6
DNA: TGTGCCAGCAGCCGACAGAATAATTCACCCCTCCACTTT
CDR3: CASSRQNNSPLHF

size: NA
D: TRBD2
V: TRBV11-2
J: TRBJ2-3
DNA: TGTGCCAGCAGCTTACGCGGGGGGCGATCAGATACGCAGTATTTT
CDR3: CASSLRGGRSDTQYF

size: NA
D: TRBD2
V: TRBV7-6
J: TRBJ2-7
DNA: TGTGCCAGCAGCCCAGAGCGGGGGGGTTTGGTCGGCGAGCAGTACTTC
CDR3: CASSPERGGLVGEQYF

size: NA
D: NA
V: TRBV21-1
J: TRBJ1-4
DNA: TGTGCCAGCAGCAAATCCCAGGGAGGTTCTGAAAAACTGTTTTTT
CDR3: CASSKSQGGSEKLFF

size: NA
D: TRBD2
V: TRBV6-5
J: TRBJ2-5
DNA: TGTGCCAGCGGCGGGAGGGGAGAGACCCAGTACTTC
CDR3: CASGGRGETQYF

size: NA
D: NA
V: TRBV28
J: TRBJ2-6
DNA: TGTGCCAGCAGCCCTCCGGGAGCTAACTCTGGGGCCAACGTCCTGACTTTC
CDR3: CASSPPGANSGANVLTF

size: NA
D: NA
V: TRBV7-9
J: TRBJ1-1
DNA: TGTGCCAGCAGCTTAAGTACCGGGGGAACTGAAGCTTTCTTT
CDR3: CASSLSTGGTEAFF

size: NA
D: TRBD2
V: TRBV4-1
J: TRBJ2-1
DNA: TGCGCCAGCAGCCAAGTTTCTAGCGGGGGGGCCAGAAATGAGCAGTTCTTC
CDR3: CASSQVSSGGARNEQFF

size: NA
D: TRBD1
V: TRBV9
J: TRBJ1-1
DNA: TGTGCCAGCAGCGTAGTGGGAGGTGGGACAGGCTCAGAAGCTTTCTTT
CDR3: CASSVVGGGTGSEAFF

size: NA
D: TRBD2
V: TRBV7-2
J: TRBJ2-3
DNA: TGTGCCAGCAGCGGTCCTAGCGGGAGTTATATCTGGACAGATACGCAGTATTTT
CDR3: CASSGPSGSYIWTDTQYF

size: NA
D: NA
V: TRBV6-1
J: TRBJ2-7
DNA: TGTGCCAGCAGTTATGAGCAGGGCAGATCCGAGCAGTACTTC
CDR3: CASSYEQGRSEQYF

size: NA
D: TRBD2
V: TRBV11-2
J: TRBJ2-3
DNA: TGTGCCAGCAGCCTTAGCGGGGGCCCAGATACGCAGTATTTT
CDR3: CASSLSGGPDTQYF

size: NA
D: TRBD1
V: TRBV25-1
J: TRBJ2-1
DNA: TGTGCCAGCAGTAGAGGACAGGGGGCGCATGAGCAGTTCTTC
CDR3: CASSRGQGAHEQFF

size: few
D: TRBD1
V: TRBV11-3
J: TRBJ1-2
DNA: TGTGCCAGCAGCATGGGCGGGACAGATGGCTACACCTTC
CDR3: CASSMGGTDGYTF

size: NA
D: TRBD2
V: TRBV7-2
J: TRBJ2-7
DNA: TGTGCCAGCAGCTTATTCGGGACTAGCGGGAGGGCCTACGAGCAGTACTTC
CDR3: CASSLFGTSGRAYEQYF

size: NA
D: NA
V: TRBV2
J: TRBJ1-2
DNA: TGTGCCAGCGCGAAACAGGGAGTCTATGGCTACACCTTC
CDR3: CASAKQGVYGYTF

size: NA
D: NA
V: TRBV7-9
J: TRBJ2-1
DNA: TGTGCCAGCAGCTCGCGGAGGGATGAGCAGTTCTTC
CDR3: CASSSRRDEQFF

size: NA
D: TRBD1
V: TRBV11-3
J: TRBJ2-7
DNA: TGTGCCAGCATCCTTTCCGGGACAGGAAACTACGAGCAGTACTTC
CDR3: CASILSGTGNYEQYF

size: NA
D: TRBD1
V: TRBV6-4
J: TRBJ1-1
DNA: TGTGCCAGCAGACCGGGACAGGGAGACACTGAAGCTTTCTTT
CDR3: CASRPGQGDTEAFF

size: few
D: TRBD1
V: TRBV9
J: TRBJ2-3
DNA: TGTGCCAGCAGCGATGGGGACAGCTCAAGCACAGATACGCAGTATTTT
CDR3: CASSDGDSSSTDTQYF

size: NA
D: NA
V: TRBV6-6
J: TRBJ1-5
DNA: TGTGCCAGCAGTTATGCGACAAATCAGCCCCAGCATTTT
CDR3: CASSYATNQPQHF

size: NA
D: NA
V: TRBV5-5
J: TRBJ1-1
DNA: TGTGCCAGCAGCTTAACAGCCATGAACACTGAAGCTTTCTTT
CDR3: CASSLTAMNTEAFF

size: NA
D: NA
V: TRBV11-3
J: TRBJ2-1
DNA: TGTGCCAGCAGCTTAGAGCCACCGAGCTCCTACAATGAGCAGTTCTTC
CDR3: CASSLEPPSSYNEQFF

size: NA
D: NA
V: TRBV6-1
J: TRBJ1-5
DNA: TGTGCCAGCAGTGAAGCGCCAGTCCCCAATCAGCCCCAGCATTTT
CDR3: CASSEAPVPNQPQHF

size: NA
D: NA
V: TRBV7-6
J: TRBJ1-1
DNA: TGTGCCAGCAGCCTCATGGGGCAGGGGAACACTGAAGCTTTCTTT
CDR3: CASSLMGQGNTEAFF

size: NA
D: TRBD1
V: TRBV5-1
J: TRBJ2-6
DNA: TGCGCCAGCAGCACGGACAGGGTGTACTCTGGGGCCAACGTCCTGACTTTC
CDR3: CASSTDRVYSGANVLTF

size: few
D: NA
V: TRBV10-3
J: TRBJ2-2
DNA: TGTGCCATCAGTGAATTACAGGGTGGGACCGGGGAGCTGTTTTTT
CDR3: CAISELQGGTGELFF

size: NA
D: NA
V: TRBV4-1
J: TRBJ2-6
DNA: TGCGCCAGCAGCCAAGATGCTGGCTCTTCTGGGGCCAACGTCCTGACTTTC
CDR3: CASSQDAGSSGANVLTF

size: few
D: TRBD1
V: TRBV5-1
J: TRBJ2-1
DNA: TGCGCCAGCAGCTTGATCCCGGGACAGGACTACAATGAGCAGTTCTTC
CDR3: CASSLIPGQDYNEQFF

size: once
D: NA
V: TRBV5-6
J: TRBJ1-2
DNA: TGTGCCAGCAGCTCGGGCCCTTCAGAGGGAGGCTACACCTTC
CDR3: CASSSGPSEGGYTF

size: NA
D: TRBD2
V: TRBV2
J: TRBJ2-5
DNA: TGTGCCAGCAGTGAGGGGGGGTGGGAGACCCAGTACTTC
CDR3: CASSEGGWETQYF

size: NA
D: TRBD2
V: TRBV5-8
J: TRBJ2-5
DNA: TGTGCCAGCAGCTCCAGACAAGGACTAGCGGATCAAGAGACCCAGTACTTC
CDR3: CASSSRQGLADQETQYF

size: NA
D: NA
V: TRBV4-2
J: TRBJ2-7
DNA: TGTGCCAGCAGGGCCTCGGGACTTGGAGCCTACGAGCAGTACTTC
CDR3: CASRASGLGAYEQYF

size: NA
D: TRBD1
V: TRBV6-5
J: TRBJ1-1
DNA: TGTGCCAGCTCTAGGGACAGGGCCTCAGGAACTGAAGCTTTCTTT
CDR3: CASSRDRASGTEAFF

size: NA
D: NA
V: TRBV9
J: TRBJ2-5
DNA: TGTGCCAGCAGCGTAGGGACTGGACAAGAGACCCAGTACTTC
CDR3: CASSVGTGQETQYF

size: NA
D: TRBD1
V: TRBV7-9
J: TRBJ1-1
DNA: TGTGCCAGCAGCTTAGGACAGGGTAACACTGAAGCTTTCTTT
CDR3: CASSLGQGNTEAFF

size: NA
D: NA
V: TRBV25-1
J: TRBJ1-5
DNA: TGTGCCAGCAGTGAATATGGAGGAAATCAGCCCCAGCATTTT
CDR3: CASSEYGGNQPQHF

size: NA
D: NA
V: TRBV2
J: TRBJ1-5
DNA: TGTGCCAGCAGCTTTCCTTATAGCAATCAGCCCCAGCATTTT
CDR3: CASSFPYSNQPQHF

size: few
D: NA
V: TRBV7-9
J: TRBJ1-5
DNA: TGTGCCAGCAGCTTGGGAGATCAGCCCCAGCATTTT
CDR3: CASSLGDQPQHF

size: NA
D: NA
V: TRBV6-5
J: TRBJ1-6
DNA: TGTGCCAGCAGTTCAAGACAGTTTAATTCACCCCTCCACTTT
CDR3: CASSSRQFNSPLHF

size: NA
D: TRBD2
V: TRBV2
J: TRBJ2-3
DNA: TGTGCCAGCAGTGACGTACTAGCGGAGGGGACAGATACGCAGTATTTT
CDR3: CASSDVLAEGTDTQYF